The T cell receptor (beta chain) described here comes from a study of blood T cell repertoires in COVID-19. Study-wide context: Sources were T cells, B-cell-depleted T cells, or PBMCs; the material itself was cDNA or gDNA.

Clones were sequenced by immunoSEQ multiplex PCR, and TCRdb holds only the in-frame ones, with some missing. The sample has 220,000 or so clones, about 80% seen once. The CDR3 sequence is 13 residues long. Trimming left V 6 bases short and J 2 bases short, with 11 bases between. In germline, CDR1 is LNHDA, CDR2 SQIVND (reference sequence). Specimen: peripheral blood. The chain is built from TRBV19 and TRBJ2-7, with D tentatively TRBD1 (6 bases). The receptor was isolated from a young woman who had recovered from COVID-19. The CDR3 DNA reads TGTGCCAGTAGCCAACACAGGGCCTACGAGCAGTACTTC. This gives the protein CASSQHRAYEQYF.